This entry describes one T cell receptor (beta chain). This specimen comes from a study of blood T cell repertoires in COVID-19. Study details: Specimens from acute and convalescent COVID-19 originated in the United States, Italy and Spain. In each case, the material was cDNA or gDNA derived from T cells, B-cell-depleted T cells, or PBMCs.

The CDR3 contains 15 residues. From germline, CDR1 is MNHEY and CDR2 SMNVEV (reference sequence). Losses at the gene ends were 3 bases for V and 6 bases for J; bases not matched to a gene: 9. Using immunoSEQ multiplex PCR, the repertoire was profiled, and TCRdb retains in-frame clones only, with some absent. The data contain tens of thousands of clones, 85% to 90% of them singletons. The Seattle patients, enrolled during active infection, were followed longitudinally. The sequenced material came from peripheral blood. This TCR was recovered from a woman aged 60-75 years with COVID-19, enrolled during active disease. The rearrangement links TRBV27 to TRBJ2-7, with 9 bases aligning to TRBD2. CDR3 in DNA: TGTGCCAGCAGTTTTTCGGCTAGCGGGGAAGGCGAGCAGTACTTC. Translation: CASSFSASGEGEQYF.